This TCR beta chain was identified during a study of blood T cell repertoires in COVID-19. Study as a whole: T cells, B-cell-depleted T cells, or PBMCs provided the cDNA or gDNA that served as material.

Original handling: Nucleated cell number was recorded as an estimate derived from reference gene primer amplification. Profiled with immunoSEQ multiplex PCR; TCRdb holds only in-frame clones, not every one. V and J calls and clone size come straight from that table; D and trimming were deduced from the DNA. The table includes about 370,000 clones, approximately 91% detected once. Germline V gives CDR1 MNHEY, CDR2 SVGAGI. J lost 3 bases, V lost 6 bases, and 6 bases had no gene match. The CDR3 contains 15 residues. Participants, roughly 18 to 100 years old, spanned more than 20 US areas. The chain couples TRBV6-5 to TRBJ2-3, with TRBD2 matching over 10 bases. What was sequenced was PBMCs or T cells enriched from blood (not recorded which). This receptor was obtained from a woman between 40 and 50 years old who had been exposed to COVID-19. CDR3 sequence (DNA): TGTGCCAGCAGGCCAGCGGGGGGGCCTACAGATACGCAGTATTTT. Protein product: CASRPAGGPTDTQYF.